Presented here are 17 T cell receptor beta chains from one specimen sequenced in a study of blood T cell repertoires in COVID-19. The assay was immunoSEQ multiplex PCR, and TCRdb's table has in-frame clones only and misses some. Of about 100,000 clones in the sample, roughly 82% were seen once. Sequencing was carried out using peripheral blood. The receptors stem from a man aged 55 to 70 with acute or convalescent COVID-19.

V usage is TRBV6-5 and J usage is TRBJ2-1; the D gene is possibly TRBD2 (6 bases). The V gene's germline CDR1 is MNHEY and CDR2 SVGAGI. V dropped 6 bases and J dropped 0 bases, with 12 bases sitting between them. CDR3 length: 15 residues. CDR3 nucleotides: TGTGCCAGCAGCCTAGCGTCTAGCTCCTACAATGAGCAGTTCTTC. Protein product: CASSLASSSYNEQFF.

In the case of this clone: This specimen includes other DNA sequences encoding the same CDR3. The V call is TRBV3-1 (or the pseudogene TRBV3-2), the J call TRBJ1-1, with D unresolved. The CDR3 runs 13 residues. The V end was cut by 1 base, the J end by 1 base, with 4 bases between. CDR1 is LGHDT and CDR2 is YNNKEL in the germline V gene (reference sequence). CDR3 sequence: CASSQGANTEAFF. CDR3 sequence (DNA): TGTGCCAGCAGCCAAGGAGCGAACACTGAAGCTTTCTTT.

The chain carries TRBV5-1 and TRBJ2-2; D is possibly TRBD2 (5 bases). The CDR3 consists of 17 residues. Trimming removed 3 bases from V and 0 bases from J, with 15 bases in between. Germline-derived CDR1 and CDR2 are SGHRS and YFSETQ. In nucleotides, the CDR3 is TGCGCCAGCAGCTCCGGACGGGGAGAAACGAACACCGGGGAGCTGTTTTTT. Its protein product is CASSSGRGETNTGELFF.

As DNA, the CDR3 is TGTGCCAGCTATCCCGGGACTAGCGGGAGGGCGTTCGGGTACAATGAGCAGTTCTTC. Translation gives CASYPGTSGRAFGYNEQFF. The genes are TRBV19 and TRBJ2-1; 16 bases match TRBD2. CDR3 length: 19 residues. With 9 bases clipped from V and 4 bases from J, the junction kept 15 bases outside the gene matches. Germline loops: CDR1 LNHDA, CDR2 SQIVND (reference sequence).

V usage is TRBV15 and J usage is TRBJ2-7; tentatively, D is TRBD2 (6 bases). Germline V CDR1 and CDR2: LNHNV, YYDKDF (reference sequence). The CDR3 length is 15 residues. V lost 1 base, J lost 0 bases, and 10 bases lay in between. CDR3 sequence: CATSRGGTPSYEQYF. CDR3 nucleotide sequence: TGTGCCACCAGCAGAGGCGGGACTCCCTCCTACGAGCAGTACTTC.

This chain joins TRBV7-8 and TRBJ2-1; D perhaps matches TRBD2 (6 bases). The CDR3 has 12 residues. V was shortened by 5 bases and J by 9 bases, with 11 bases between the two germline ends. CDR1 is SGHVS, CDR2 FQNEAQ, per germline. The CDR3 loop is CASSLGGTEQFF. The CDR3 nucleotides are TGTGCCAGCAGCCTGGGGGGTACTGAGCAGTTCTTC.

The J gene is TRBJ1-6, the V gene TRBV28, with a weak D call TRBD1 (6 bases). The V end lost 3 bases, the J end lost 8 bases, and 11 bases lay between the germline ends. The CDR3 runs 14 residues. Germline lookup yields CDR1 MDHEN and CDR2 SYDVKM. This CDR3 is CASSFPQGDSPLHF. CDR3 coding DNA: TGTGCCAGCAGTTTTCCACAGGGAGATTCACCCCTCCACTTT.

The CDR3 DNA reads as TGCGCCAGCAGCGATCTTAGTGCTTACAATGAGCAGTTCTTC. Translating it yields CASSDLSAYNEQFF. The chain links TRBV5-1 to TRBJ2-1; no clear D gene. Looked up from germline, CDR1 is SGHRS and CDR2 is YFSETQ. This CDR3 is 14 amino acids long. V lost 4 bases, J lost 4 bases, and 12 bases lay in between.

This clone was recorded once. The chain couples TRBV7-9 to TRBJ2-6; no reliable D call. Germline-derived CDR1 and CDR2 are SEHNR and FQNEAQ (reference sequence). This CDR3 region has 19 residues. V lost 7 bases and J 0 bases, leaving 22 bases between the germline ends. CDR3: CASTRGINYTASGANVLTF. The CDR3 bases are TGTGCCAGCACACGAGGCATAAACTATACTGCCTCTGGGGCCAACGTCCTGACTTTC.

V is TRBV11-3 and J is TRBJ2-1, with TRBD2 matching over 8 bases. The CDR3 spans 17 residues. The ends lost 4 bases at V and 3 bases at J; junction bases unmatched: 11. Per the germline V gene, CDR1 is SGHNT and CDR2 is YENEEA. CDR3 sequence (DNA): TGTGCCAGCAGCTCAGGACAAATCGCGGGAGGCTACAATGAGCAGTTCTTC. It encodes CASSSGQIAGGYNEQFF.

The chain has TRBV28 and TRBJ1-1; 9 nucleotides match TRBD1. The germline gives CDR1 MDHEN, CDR2 SYDVKM. The CDR3 is made up of 14 amino acids. The V gene end was trimmed by 6 bases and the J gene end by 5 bases; junction bases not matched to a gene: 7. The CDR3 reads CASRGQGRWTEAFF. The CDR3, as DNA: TGTGCCAGCAGGGGACAGGGACGGTGGACTGAAGCTTTCTTT.

This sequence joins TRBV15 and TRBJ2-5; possible D gene TRBD1, 5 bases. CDR3 length: 15 amino acids. The germline gives CDR1 LNHNV, CDR2 YYDKDF (reference sequence). Deletions cut 0 bases from V and 2 bases from J, with 10 bases between. DNA of the CDR3: TGTGCCACCAGCAGAGATCTGACAGCTCAAGAGACCCAGTACTTC. This translates into CATSRDLTAQETQYF.

V and J are TRBV6-5 and TRBJ2-7; maybe TRBD2 (5 bases). V lost 2 bases and J lost 4, with 9 bases in between. Germline CDR1 reads MNHEY; CDR2 reads SVGAGI. CDR3 length equals 13 residues. For the CDR3, the DNA is TGTGCCAGCAGTTACAAGGGAGTTTACGAGCAGTACTTC. Translating gives CASSYKGVYEQYF.

This sequence joins TRBV5-6 and TRBJ1-2, with a tentative D call TRBD1 (6 bases). V lost 0 bases and J 2 bases, leaving 11 bases between the germline ends. Germline V gene sequence: CDR1 SGHDT, CDR2 YYEEEE. This CDR3 is 15 amino acids long. The CDR3 nucleotides read TGTGCCAGCAGCTTGGGGGGACACGCCAACTATGGCTACACCTTC. Translating it yields CASSLGGHANYGYTF.

The chain couples TRBV9 to TRBJ2-1; 7 nucleotides agree with TRBD2. The CDR3 consists of 14 residues. J lost 1 base, V lost 3 bases, and 1 base had no gene match. The germline V gene has CDR1 SGDLS and CDR2 YYNGEE. CDR3: CASSAGGSYNEQFF. As DNA, the CDR3 is TGTGCCAGCAGCGCGGGAGGATCCTACAATGAGCAGTTCTTC.

The V and J genes are TRBV3-1 (or the pseudogene TRBV3-2) and TRBJ1-2; D is ambiguous. The CDR3 loop spans 13 amino acids. V lost 3 bases to trimming and J lost 8 bases, with 13 bases between them. Germline V gene lookup returns CDR1 LGHDT and CDR2 YNNKEL (reference sequence). CDR3 coding DNA: TGTGCCAGCAGCCAGAGAGGGCCGCACGGCTACACCTTC. It specifies CASSQRGPHGYTF.

The chain joins TRBV5-1 to TRBJ2-1; D is possibly TRBD1 (5 bases). The CDR3 loop spans 16 amino acids. The V end lost 0 bases, the J end lost 5 bases, and 15 bases lay between the germline ends. Germline V gives CDR1 SGHRS, CDR2 YFSETQ. CDR3 in amino acids: CASSLAQRTSNNEQFF. The CDR3 coding sequence is TGCGCCAGCAGCTTGGCCCAAAGGACATCGAACAATGAGCAGTTCTTC.